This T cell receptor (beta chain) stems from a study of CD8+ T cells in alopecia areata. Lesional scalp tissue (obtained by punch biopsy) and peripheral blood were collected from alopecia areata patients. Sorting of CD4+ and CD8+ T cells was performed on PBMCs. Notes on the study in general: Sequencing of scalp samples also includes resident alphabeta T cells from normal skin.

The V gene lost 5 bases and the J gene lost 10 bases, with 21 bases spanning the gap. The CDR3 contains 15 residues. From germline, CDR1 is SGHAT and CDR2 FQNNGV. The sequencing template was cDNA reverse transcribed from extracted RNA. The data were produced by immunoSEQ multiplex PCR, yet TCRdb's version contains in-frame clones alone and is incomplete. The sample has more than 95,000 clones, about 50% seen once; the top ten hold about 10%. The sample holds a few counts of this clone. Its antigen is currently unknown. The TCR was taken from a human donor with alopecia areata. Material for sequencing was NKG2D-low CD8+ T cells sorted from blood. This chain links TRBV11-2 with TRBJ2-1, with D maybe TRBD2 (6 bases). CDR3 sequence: CASSHEEWGDQEQFF. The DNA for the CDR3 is TGTGCCAGCAGCCACGAGGAGTGGGGGGATCAAGAGCAGTTCTTC.